This T cell receptor (beta chain) appears in the sequencing data of a study of human T cells and chemical hapten exposure. Study as a whole: Sensitizing treatment utilized 2% DPC over an approximately 2 cm by approximately 2 cm portion of upper inner arm skin. Across the whole study, which lasted around 26 weeks, patients were given diphenylcyclopropenone on the scalp once a week. Women made up most patients, who had alopecia areata, totalis or universalis.

Stated time point: pre-sensitization, week 0. The sample's treatment: therapeutic diphenylcyclopropenone sensitization with weekly scalp DPC. Unfractionated whole blood was the source from which total RNA was extracted. CDR3 length: 15 amino acids. CDR1 is SNHLY, CDR2 FYNNEI, per germline. The V end was cut by 5 bases, the J end by 2 bases, with 16 bases between. MiXCR, applied by TCRdb to the RACE reads, yields one record per CDR3 protein. In the table there are approximately 260,000 distinct CDR3 sequences, around 9.3% of which are singletons. This clonotype was detected a few times. Sequences were derived from whole blood, sampled in connection with sensitization to the hapten diphenylcyclopropenone (DPC). The clonotype originates from a middle-aged woman with alopecia areata. Some clones in this sample may be carry-over from other donors' samples. The chain uses TRBV2 and TRBJ2-7; maybe TRBD2 (6 bases). DNA of the CDR3: TGTGCCAGCAGTCCCCGGGTCCGGAGGGCCTACGAGCAGTACTTC. It yields the protein CASSPRVRRAYEQYF.